This TCR beta chain was profiled in a study of T cell responses to AZD1222 COVID-19 vaccine. Germline values: CDR1 MNHEY, CDR2 SVGAGI. This CDR3 comprises 15 residues. V lost 0 bases and J lost 0, with 9 bases in between. Sequenced by immunoSEQ multiplex PCR; TCRdb stores in-frame clones only, minus some. The table records 90,000 to 100,000 clones, roughly 91% of them present only once. The source material was peripheral blood, sampled on day 0 of AZD1222 vaccination. The sequence was collected from an adult in good health. The chain employs TRBV6-5 and TRBJ2-7; no definite D call. CDR3 region: CASSYSSLGSYEQYF. The CDR3 coding sequence is TGTGCCAGCAGTTACTCGAGCCTGGGCTCCTACGAGCAGTACTTC.